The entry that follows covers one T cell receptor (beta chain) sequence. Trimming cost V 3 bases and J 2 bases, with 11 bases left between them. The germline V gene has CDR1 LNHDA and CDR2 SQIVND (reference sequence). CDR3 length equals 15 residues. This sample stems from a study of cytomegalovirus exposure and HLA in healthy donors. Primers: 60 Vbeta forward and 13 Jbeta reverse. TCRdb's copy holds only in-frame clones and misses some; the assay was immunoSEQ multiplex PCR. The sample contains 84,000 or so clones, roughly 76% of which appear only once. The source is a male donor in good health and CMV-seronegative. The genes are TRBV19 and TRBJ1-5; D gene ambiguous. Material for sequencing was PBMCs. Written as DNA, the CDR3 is TGTGCCAGTAGTATCGTGGGAGAGGGCAATCAGCCCCAGCATTTT. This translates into CASSIVGEGNQPQHF. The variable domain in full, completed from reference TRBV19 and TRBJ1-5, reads DGGITQSPKYLFRKEGQNVTLSCEQNLNHDAMYWYRQDPGQGLRLIYYSQIVNDFQKGDIAEGYSVSREKKESFPLTVTSAQKNPTAFYLCASSIVGEGNQPQHFGDGTRLSIL.